This entry concerns a single TCR beta chain. The record originates from a study of blood T cell repertoires in COVID-19. Study-level information: T cells, B-cell-depleted T cells, or PBMCs supplied cDNA or gDNA.

Seattle participants joined during active infection and were tracked over time. Authors' analysis steps: It was from reference gene primer amplification that nucleated cell counts were estimated. The protocol was immunoSEQ multiplex PCR, while the TCRdb copy is restricted to in-frame clones and leaves out a portion. Clone size and V and J calls were adopted from that table, with D and trimming inferred from the DNA. The sample has under 200,000 clones, 87% seen once; the top ten hold about 9.3%. CDR3 size: 16 residues. CDR1 and CDR2 (germline): SGHKS, YYEKEE (reference sequence). V lost 1 base and J lost 6; bases outside the gene matches: 8.

The rearrangement joins TRBV5-5 to TRBJ2-7; 12 bases fit TRBD1. The sample taken for sequencing was peripheral blood. The receptor was derived from a woman in her 70s with COVID-19, enrolled during active disease. In DNA, the CDR3 is TGTGCCAGCAGCTTGCAACCGGGACAGGGGGCTAGCGAGCAGTACTTC. It codes for CASSLQPGQGASEQYF.